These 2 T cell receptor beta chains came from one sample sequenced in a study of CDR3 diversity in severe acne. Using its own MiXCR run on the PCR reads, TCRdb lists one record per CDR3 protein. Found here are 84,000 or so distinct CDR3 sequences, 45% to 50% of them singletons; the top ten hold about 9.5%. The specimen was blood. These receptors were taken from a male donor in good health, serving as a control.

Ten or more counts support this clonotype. The DNA of the CDR3 is TGCGCCAGCAGTATCACAGGGGATCAGCCCCAGCATTTT. Its translation: CASSITGDQPQHF. The chain links TRBV5-1 to TRBJ1-5; 7 bases agree with TRBD1. The junction had 4 bases not matched to a gene; V was cut back by 5 bases and J by 5 bases. This CDR3 is built from 13 residues. The germline V gene has CDR1 SGHRS and CDR2 YFSETQ. Variable domain in full (rest from reference TRBV5-1 and TRBJ1-5): KAGVTQTPRYLIKTRGQQVTLSCSPISGHRSVSWYQQTPGQGLQFLFEYFSETQRNKGNFPGRFSGRQFSNSRSEMNVSTLELGDSALYLCASSITGDQPQHFGDGTRLSIL.

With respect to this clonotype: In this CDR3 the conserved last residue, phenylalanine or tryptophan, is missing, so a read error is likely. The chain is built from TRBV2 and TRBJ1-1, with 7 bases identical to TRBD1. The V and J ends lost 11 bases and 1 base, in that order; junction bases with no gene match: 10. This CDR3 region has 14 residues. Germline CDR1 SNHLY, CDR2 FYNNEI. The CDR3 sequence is CAYGDDRANTEAFS. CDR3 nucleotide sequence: TGTGCCTATGGGGATGACAGGGCGAACACTGAAGCTTTCTCT.